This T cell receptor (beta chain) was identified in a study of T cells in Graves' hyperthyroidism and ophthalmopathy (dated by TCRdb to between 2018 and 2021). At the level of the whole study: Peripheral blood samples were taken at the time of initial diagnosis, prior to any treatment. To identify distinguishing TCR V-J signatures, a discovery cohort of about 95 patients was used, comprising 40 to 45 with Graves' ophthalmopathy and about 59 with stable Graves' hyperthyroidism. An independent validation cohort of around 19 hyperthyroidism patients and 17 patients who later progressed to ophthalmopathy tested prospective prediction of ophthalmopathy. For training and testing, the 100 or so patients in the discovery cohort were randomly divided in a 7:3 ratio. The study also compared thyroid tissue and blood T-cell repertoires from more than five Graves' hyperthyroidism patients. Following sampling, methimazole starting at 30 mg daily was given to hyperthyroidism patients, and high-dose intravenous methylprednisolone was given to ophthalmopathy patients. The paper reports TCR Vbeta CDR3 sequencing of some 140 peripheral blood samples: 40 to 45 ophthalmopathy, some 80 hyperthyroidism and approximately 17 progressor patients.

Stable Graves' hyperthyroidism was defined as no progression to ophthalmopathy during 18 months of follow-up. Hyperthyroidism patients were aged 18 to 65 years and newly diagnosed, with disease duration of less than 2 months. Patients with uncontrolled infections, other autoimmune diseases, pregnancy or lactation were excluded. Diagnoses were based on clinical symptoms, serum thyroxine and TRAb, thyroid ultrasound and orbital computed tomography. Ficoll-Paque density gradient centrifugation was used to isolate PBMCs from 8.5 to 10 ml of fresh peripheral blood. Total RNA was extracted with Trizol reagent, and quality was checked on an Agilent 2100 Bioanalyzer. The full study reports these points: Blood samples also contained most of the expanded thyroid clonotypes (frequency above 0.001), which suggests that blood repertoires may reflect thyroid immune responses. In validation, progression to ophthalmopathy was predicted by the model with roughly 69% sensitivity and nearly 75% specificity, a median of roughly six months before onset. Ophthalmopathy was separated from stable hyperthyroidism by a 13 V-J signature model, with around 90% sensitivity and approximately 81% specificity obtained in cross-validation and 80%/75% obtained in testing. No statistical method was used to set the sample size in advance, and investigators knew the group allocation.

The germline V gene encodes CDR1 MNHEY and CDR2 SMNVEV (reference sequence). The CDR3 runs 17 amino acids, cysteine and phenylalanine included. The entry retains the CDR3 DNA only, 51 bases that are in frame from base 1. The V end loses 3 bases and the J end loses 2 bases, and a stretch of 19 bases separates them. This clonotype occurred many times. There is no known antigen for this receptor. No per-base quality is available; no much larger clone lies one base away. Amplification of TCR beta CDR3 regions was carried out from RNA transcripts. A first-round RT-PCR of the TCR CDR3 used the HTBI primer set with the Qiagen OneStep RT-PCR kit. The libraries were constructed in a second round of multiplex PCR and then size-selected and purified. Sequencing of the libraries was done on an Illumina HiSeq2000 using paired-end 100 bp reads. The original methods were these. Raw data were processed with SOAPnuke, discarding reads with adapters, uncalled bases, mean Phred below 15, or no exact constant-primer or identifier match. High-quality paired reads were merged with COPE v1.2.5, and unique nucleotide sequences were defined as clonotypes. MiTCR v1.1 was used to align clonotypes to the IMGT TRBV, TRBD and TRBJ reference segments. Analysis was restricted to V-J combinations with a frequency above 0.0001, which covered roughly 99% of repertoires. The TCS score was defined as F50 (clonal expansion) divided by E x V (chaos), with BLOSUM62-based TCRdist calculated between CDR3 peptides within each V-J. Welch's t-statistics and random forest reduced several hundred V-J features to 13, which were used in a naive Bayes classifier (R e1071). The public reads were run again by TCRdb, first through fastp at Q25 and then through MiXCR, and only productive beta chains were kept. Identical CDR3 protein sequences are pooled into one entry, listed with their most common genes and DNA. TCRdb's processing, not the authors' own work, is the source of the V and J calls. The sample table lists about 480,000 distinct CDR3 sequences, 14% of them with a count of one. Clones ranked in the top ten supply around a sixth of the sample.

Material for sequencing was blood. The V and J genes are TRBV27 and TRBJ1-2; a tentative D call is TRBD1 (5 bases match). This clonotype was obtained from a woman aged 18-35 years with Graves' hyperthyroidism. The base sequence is TGTGCCAGCAGTTTCAGGGCTCCAAAAATCGCCAACTATGGCTACACCTTC. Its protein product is CASSFRAPKIANYGYTF.